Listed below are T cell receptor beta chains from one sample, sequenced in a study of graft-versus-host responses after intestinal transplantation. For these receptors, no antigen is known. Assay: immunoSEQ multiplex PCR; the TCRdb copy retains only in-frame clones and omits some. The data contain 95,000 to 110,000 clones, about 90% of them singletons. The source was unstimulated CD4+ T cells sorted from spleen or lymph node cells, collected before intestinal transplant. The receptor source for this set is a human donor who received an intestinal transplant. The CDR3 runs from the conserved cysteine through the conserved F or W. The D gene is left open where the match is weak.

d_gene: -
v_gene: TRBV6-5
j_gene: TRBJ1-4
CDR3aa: CASRGTVNEKLFF
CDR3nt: TGTGCCAGCAGGGGGACGGTGAATGAAAAACTGTTTTTT

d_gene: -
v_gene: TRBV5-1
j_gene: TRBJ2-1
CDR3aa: CASSRDIDNEQFF
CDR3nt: TGCGCCAGCAGTCGCGACATAGACAATGAGCAGTTCTTC

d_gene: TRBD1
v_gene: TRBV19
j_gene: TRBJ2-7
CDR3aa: CASSIAQGQGYEQYF
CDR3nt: TGTGCCAGTAGTATTGCACAGGGGCAGGGGTACGAGCAGTACTTC

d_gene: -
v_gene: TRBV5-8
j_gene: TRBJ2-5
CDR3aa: CASSFKGEETQYF
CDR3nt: TGTGCCAGCAGCTTTAAAGGAGAAGAGACCCAGTACTTC

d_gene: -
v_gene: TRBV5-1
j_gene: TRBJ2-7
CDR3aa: CASSLGVSAQYF
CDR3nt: TGCGCCAGCAGCTTGGGTGTCTCGGCGCAGTACTTC

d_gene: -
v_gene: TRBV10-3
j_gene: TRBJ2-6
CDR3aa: CAISPGSSGANVLTF
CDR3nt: TGTGCCATCAGTCCGGGAAGCTCTGGGGCCAACGTCCTGACTTTC

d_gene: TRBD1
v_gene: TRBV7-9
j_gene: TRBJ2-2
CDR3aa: CASSGRTGTNTGELFF
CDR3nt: TGTGCCAGCAGCGGGCGGACAGGGACGAACACCGGGGAGCTGTTTTTT

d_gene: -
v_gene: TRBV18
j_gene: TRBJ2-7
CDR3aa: CASSPPLGTESSYEQYF
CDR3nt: TGTGCCAGCTCACCACCGTTGGGGACGGAATCTTCCTACGAGCAGTACTTC

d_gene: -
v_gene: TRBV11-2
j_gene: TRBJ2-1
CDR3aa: CASSINQLNEQFF
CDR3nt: TGTGCCAGCAGCATAAACCAGCTCAATGAGCAGTTCTTC

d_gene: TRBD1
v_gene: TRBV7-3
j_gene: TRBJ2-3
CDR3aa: CASSLRQGARDTQYF
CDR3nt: TGTGCCAGCAGCTTAAGGCAGGGGGCGAGGGATACGCAGTATTTT

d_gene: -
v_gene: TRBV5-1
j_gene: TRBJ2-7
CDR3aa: CASSSATGTPGEQYF
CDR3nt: TGCGCCAGCAGCTCCGCCACAGGAACTCCGGGCGAGCAGTACTTC

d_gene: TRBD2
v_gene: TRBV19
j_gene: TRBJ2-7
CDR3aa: CASSIEGLAGYEQYF
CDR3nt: TGTGCCAGTAGTATTGAGGGACTAGCGGGATACGAGCAGTACTTC

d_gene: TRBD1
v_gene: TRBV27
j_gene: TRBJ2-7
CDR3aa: CASRLQGGPYEQYF
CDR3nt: TGTGCCAGCAGGCTACAGGGGGGCCCATACGAGCAGTACTTC

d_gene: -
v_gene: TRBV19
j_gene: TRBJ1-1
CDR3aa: CASSWRNTEAFF
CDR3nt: TGTGCCAGTAGTTGGAGGAACACTGAAGCTTTCTTT

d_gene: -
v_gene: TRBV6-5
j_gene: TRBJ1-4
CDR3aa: CASSRDNEKLFF
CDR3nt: TGTGCCAGCAGCCGGGACAATGAAAAACTGTTTTTT

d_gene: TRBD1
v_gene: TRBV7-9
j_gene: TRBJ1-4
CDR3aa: CASSLGQGLEKLFF
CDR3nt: TGTGCCAGCAGCTTGGGACAGGGTTTGGAAAAACTGTTTTTT

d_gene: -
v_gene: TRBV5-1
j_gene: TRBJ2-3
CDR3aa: CASSPGTLSTDTQYF
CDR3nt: TGCGCCAGCAGCCCCGGGACTCTTAGCACAGATACGCAGTATTTT